These T cell receptor beta chains were read from a single sample in a study of cytomegalovirus exposure and HLA in healthy donors. Repertoires were generated with immunoSEQ multiplex PCR, while TCRdb's copy carries only in-frame clones and drops some. The sample yields tens of thousands of clones, approximately 70% seen once. The sequenced sample was PBMCs. The receptors were sampled from a man in his forties or fifties in good health and CMV-seronegative. Both conserved end residues are part of each CDR3. The order of the fields is D gene, clone size, J gene, V gene, CDR3 protein, CDR3 DNA. The D gene is left open where the match is weak. Size is omitted from some rows. Given values are once, few, many or a class for expanded clones.

D gene: NA; clone size: NA; J gene: TRBJ1-2; V gene: TRBV30; CDR3 protein: CALPTGGDYGYTF; CDR3 DNA: TGTGCCCTACCGACCGGCGGGGACTATGGCTACACCTTC
D gene: NA; clone size: NA; J gene: TRBJ1-1; V gene: TRBV9; CDR3 protein: CASSGGLRLNTEAFF; CDR3 DNA: TGTGCCAGCAGCGGGGGACTTAGGCTGAACACTGAAGCTTTCTTT
D gene: NA; clone size: NA; J gene: TRBJ1-1; V gene: TRBV4-1; CDR3 protein: CASSSAGGAGSTEAFF; CDR3 DNA: TGCGCCAGCAGCTCCGCGGGGGGGGCGGGTAGCACTGAAGCTTTCTTT
D gene: TRBD1; clone size: NA; J gene: TRBJ1-2; V gene: TRBV7-9; CDR3 protein: CASSGQGQAGSGYTF; CDR3 DNA: TGTGCCAGCAGCGGCCAGGGACAGGCTGGCTCTGGCTACACCTTC
D gene: TRBD2; clone size: NA; J gene: TRBJ2-7; V gene: TRBV19; CDR3 protein: CASRIAGGDYEQYF; CDR3 DNA: TGTGCCAGTAGAATAGCGGGGGGCGACTACGAGCAGTACTTC
D gene: NA; clone size: NA; J gene: TRBJ2-2; V gene: TRBV5-6; CDR3 protein: CASSEVSTTGELFF; CDR3 DNA: TGTGCCAGCAGCGAGGTCTCTACGACCGGGGAGCTGTTTTTT
D gene: TRBD2; clone size: NA; J gene: TRBJ2-5; V gene: TRBV19; CDR3 protein: CASSTGTSGGQETQYF; CDR3 DNA: TGTGCCAGTAGTACCGGGACTAGCGGGGGGCAAGAGACCCAGTACTTC
D gene: NA; clone size: NA; J gene: TRBJ2-1; V gene: TRBV7-9; CDR3 protein: CASTRQEHINEQFF; CDR3 DNA: TGTGCCAGCACCCGACAGGAGCACATCAATGAGCAGTTCTTC
D gene: NA; clone size: NA; J gene: TRBJ1-3; V gene: TRBV4-2; CDR3 protein: CASSQGAGETIYF; CDR3 DNA: TGTGCCAGCAGCCAAGGGGCGGGGGAAACCATATATTTT
D gene: TRBD1; clone size: NA; J gene: TRBJ2-2; V gene: TRBV19; CDR3 protein: CASIQGAGTGELFF; CDR3 DNA: TGTGCCAGTATTCAGGGGGCAGGCACCGGGGAGCTGTTTTTT
D gene: TRBD2; clone size: NA; J gene: TRBJ2-7; V gene: TRBV5-8; CDR3 protein: CASSLGGLAGGDEQYF; CDR3 DNA: TGTGCCAGCAGCTTGGGCGGACTAGCGGGGGGAGACGAGCAGTACTTC
D gene: NA; clone size: NA; J gene: TRBJ1-2; V gene: TRBV6-5; CDR3 protein: CASTNAGSVSYTF; CDR3 DNA: TGTGCCAGCACCAACGCGGGGAGCGTCAGCTACACCTTC
D gene: NA; clone size: few; J gene: TRBJ1-1; V gene: TRBV18; CDR3 protein: CASSPGQKNEAFF; CDR3 DNA: TGTGCCAGCTCACCCGGACAGAAGAATGAAGCTTTCTTT
D gene: NA; clone size: NA; J gene: TRBJ1-5; V gene: TRBV6-1; CDR3 protein: CASSESTGSFKPQHF; CDR3 DNA: TGTGCCAGCAGTGAAAGCACAGGGAGCTTCAAGCCCCAGCATTTT
D gene: TRBD1; clone size: NA; J gene: TRBJ1-4; V gene: TRBV5-1; CDR3 protein: CASSLEPGGGRNEKLFF; CDR3 DNA: TGCGCCAGCAGCTTGGAACCAGGGGGCGGTCGAAATGAAAAACTGTTTTTT
D gene: TRBD2; clone size: NA; J gene: TRBJ2-1; V gene: TRBV4-2; CDR3 protein: CASSQEAGGPPYNEQFF; CDR3 DNA: TGTGCCAGCAGCCAAGAAGCGGGGGGGCCCCCCTACAATGAGCAGTTCTTC
D gene: NA; clone size: few; J gene: TRBJ1-5; V gene: TRBV6-5; CDR3 protein: CASSYENWRQPQHF; CDR3 DNA: TGTGCCAGCAGTTACGAGAATTGGAGGCAGCCCCAGCATTTT
D gene: NA; clone size: NA; J gene: TRBJ1-2; V gene: TRBV7-9; CDR3 protein: CSSGQNYGYTF; CDR3 DNA: TGTTCCAGCGGGCAGAACTATGGCTACACCTTC
D gene: NA; clone size: few; J gene: TRBJ1-2; V gene: TRBV19; CDR3 protein: CASSTQQGGGYGYTF; CDR3 DNA: TGTGCCAGTAGTACACAACAGGGCGGCGGCTATGGCTACACCTTC
D gene: NA; clone size: NA; J gene: TRBJ2-1; V gene: TRBV21-1; CDR3 protein: CASSIEDEQFF; CDR3 DNA: TGTGCCAGCAGCATTGAGGATGAGCAGTTCTTC
D gene: TRBD2; clone size: NA; J gene: TRBJ2-3; V gene: TRBV6-4; CDR3 protein: CASSEGGGGAGDTQYF; CDR3 DNA: TGTGCCAGCAGTGAAGGTGGCGGGGGGGCTGGAGATACGCAGTATTTT
D gene: NA; clone size: NA; J gene: TRBJ2-7; V gene: TRBV14; CDR3 protein: CASSQEGPPGVNEQYF; CDR3 DNA: TGTGCCAGCAGCCAAGAAGGACCTCCGGGGGTCAACGAGCAGTACTTC
D gene: TRBD1; clone size: once; J gene: TRBJ2-7; V gene: TRBV19; CDR3 protein: CASSQGQGSRTYEQYF; CDR3 DNA: TGTGCCAGTAGTCAGGGACAGGGCTCTAGAACCTACGAGCAGTACTTC
D gene: TRBD1; clone size: NA; J gene: TRBJ1-1; V gene: TRBV9; CDR3 protein: CASSGHRGSHTEAFF; CDR3 DNA: TGTGCCAGCAGCGGACACAGGGGAAGTCACACTGAAGCTTTCTTT
D gene: TRBD2; clone size: NA; J gene: TRBJ2-7; V gene: TRBV5-1; CDR3 protein: CASSRASGYEQYF; CDR3 DNA: TGCGCCAGCAGCCGGGCTAGCGGATACGAGCAGTACTTC
D gene: NA; clone size: few; J gene: TRBJ2-3; V gene: TRBV5-1; CDR3 protein: CASSLLSGGTDTQYF; CDR3 DNA: TGCGCCAGCAGCTTGTTGTCGGGGGGCACAGATACGCAGTATTTT
D gene: TRBD1; clone size: NA; J gene: TRBJ1-1; V gene: TRBV5-5; CDR3 protein: CASSLAGGRTEAFF; CDR3 DNA: TGTGCCAGCAGCTTGGCAGGGGGTCGGACTGAAGCTTTCTTT
D gene: TRBD1; clone size: NA; J gene: TRBJ2-2; V gene: TRBV10-3; CDR3 protein: CAIPGQGSNTGELFF; CDR3 DNA: TGTGCCATACCGGGACAGGGGTCTAACACCGGGGAGCTGTTTTTT
D gene: NA; clone size: few; J gene: TRBJ2-7; V gene: TRBV27; CDR3 protein: CASSFLGAMNEQYF; CDR3 DNA: TGTGCCAGCAGTTTTCTGGGGGCGATGAACGAGCAGTACTTC
D gene: NA; clone size: NA; J gene: TRBJ1-3; V gene: TRBV7-9; CDR3 protein: CASSLAVRVTDGNTIYF; CDR3 DNA: TGTGCCAGCAGCCTCGCTGTGAGGGTGACGGACGGAAACACCATATATTTT
D gene: NA; clone size: NA; J gene: TRBJ1-1; V gene: TRBV19; CDR3 protein: CASSIAQGNTEAFF; CDR3 DNA: TGTGCCAGTAGTATCGCGCAGGGGAACACTGAAGCTTTCTTT
D gene: NA; clone size: NA; J gene: TRBJ1-3; V gene: TRBV13; CDR3 protein: CASSKDGGFSGNTIYF; CDR3 DNA: TGTGCCAGCAGCAAGGACGGAGGATTCTCTGGAAACACCATATATTTT
D gene: NA; clone size: few; J gene: TRBJ1-1; V gene: TRBV29-1; CDR3 protein: CSVGRSPAEAFF; CDR3 DNA: TGCAGCGTTGGCCGCAGTCCTGCTGAAGCTTTCTTT
D gene: TRBD1; clone size: NA; J gene: TRBJ2-6; V gene: TRBV11-2; CDR3 protein: CASSPEGQGSLSGANVLTF; CDR3 DNA: TGTGCCAGCAGCCCAGAGGGACAGGGGTCCCTCTCTGGGGCCAACGTCCTGACTTTC
D gene: TRBD2; clone size: NA; J gene: TRBJ2-3; V gene: TRBV5-4; CDR3 protein: CASSLFGGTSEGSSTDTQYF; CDR3 DNA: TGTGCCAGCAGCTTGTTTGGAGGGACTAGTGAGGGATCTAGCACAGATACGCAGTATTTT
D gene: TRBD1; clone size: NA; J gene: TRBJ1-1; V gene: TRBV19; CDR3 protein: CASSPRAGTGGAGTEAFF; CDR3 DNA: TGTGCCAGTAGTCCCCGGGCCGGGACAGGGGGCGCGGGGACTGAAGCTTTCTTT
D gene: NA; clone size: NA; J gene: TRBJ1-2; V gene: TRBV6-1; CDR3 protein: CASSGPGIYGYTF; CDR3 DNA: TGTGCCAGCAGTGGGCCAGGCATCTATGGCTACACCTTC
D gene: TRBD2; clone size: NA; J gene: TRBJ2-1; V gene: TRBV7-3; CDR3 protein: CASSPLLAGPYNEQFF; CDR3 DNA: TGTGCCAGCAGCCCGTTGCTAGCGGGCCCCTACAATGAGCAGTTCTTC
D gene: NA; clone size: NA; J gene: TRBJ2-7; V gene: TRBV5-4; CDR3 protein: CASSPGGDSRRHEQYF; CDR3 DNA: TGTGCCAGCAGCCCCGGCGGGGACAGTCGTCGCCACGAGCAGTACTTC
D gene: NA; clone size: NA; J gene: TRBJ1-2; V gene: TRBV30; CDR3 protein: CAWRGAITYGYTF; CDR3 DNA: TGTGCCTGGAGGGGGGCCATAACCTATGGCTACACCTTC
D gene: TRBD1; clone size: few; J gene: TRBJ1-1; V gene: TRBV5-6; CDR3 protein: CASSLVTGGLNTEAFF; CDR3 DNA: TGTGCCAGCAGCTTGGTGACAGGGGGGCTGAACACTGAAGCTTTCTTT
D gene: NA; clone size: few; J gene: TRBJ1-1; V gene: TRBV7-9; CDR3 protein: CASSLGLRNTEAFF; CDR3 DNA: TGTGCCAGCAGCTTAGGTTTGCGAAACACTGAAGCTTTCTTT
D gene: NA; clone size: NA; J gene: TRBJ1-5; V gene: TRBV13; CDR3 protein: CASSWPAGIWDQPQHF; CDR3 DNA: TGTGCCAGCAGCTGGCCTGCAGGGATATGGGATCAGCCCCAGCATTTT
D gene: TRBD2; clone size: NA; J gene: TRBJ2-3; V gene: TRBV9; CDR3 protein: CASSVSGGHSTDTQYF; CDR3 DNA: TGTGCCAGCAGCGTTAGCGGGGGGCATAGCACAGATACGCAGTATTTT
D gene: NA; clone size: NA; J gene: TRBJ2-6; V gene: TRBV29-1; CDR3 protein: CSVKDSGGANVLTF; CDR3 DNA: TGCAGCGTTAAGGACTCGGGAGGGGCCAACGTCCTGACTTTC
D gene: TRBD1; clone size: NA; J gene: TRBJ2-1; V gene: TRBV7-3; CDR3 protein: CASSSGRWDRHNEQFF; CDR3 DNA: TGTGCCAGCAGCTCCGGCCGCTGGGACAGACACAATGAGCAGTTCTTC
D gene: TRBD2; clone size: NA; J gene: TRBJ2-7; V gene: TRBV15; CDR3 protein: CATSRGISGGYEQYF; CDR3 DNA: TGTGCCACCAGCAGAGGGATTAGCGGGGGCTACGAGCAGTACTTC
D gene: NA; clone size: NA; J gene: TRBJ1-3; V gene: TRBV6-1; CDR3 protein: CASKVQGSGNTIYF; CDR3 DNA: TGTGCCAGCAAAGTCCAGGGCTCTGGAAACACCATATATTTT
D gene: NA; clone size: NA; J gene: TRBJ1-2; V gene: TRBV4-1; CDR3 protein: CASSQADRFRYGYTF; CDR3 DNA: TGCGCCAGCAGCCAAGCCGACAGGTTCCGCTATGGCTACACCTTC
D gene: NA; clone size: NA; J gene: TRBJ2-3; V gene: TRBV5-1; CDR3 protein: CASSFRRGDTQYF; CDR3 DNA: TGCGCCAGCAGCTTTCGAAGGGGAGATACGCAGTATTTT